This is a list of T cell receptor beta chains from one sample in a study of blood T cell repertoires in COVID-19. The assay was immunoSEQ multiplex PCR, and TCRdb's table has in-frame clones only and misses some. Among approximately 310,000 clones listed, more than 75% were seen once. The sequenced sample was peripheral blood. These receptors were collected from a man in his forties or fifties with active or convalescent COVID-19. CDR3s include the opening cysteine and the closing phenylalanine or tryptophan. Each record gives: V gene, J gene, clone size, D gene, CDR3 protein, CDR3 DNA. A D gene is named only where the DNA matches it firmly. Clone size is shown for a subset of rows, as once, few, many or a class of expanded clone.

>TRBV3-1/TRBV3-2|TRBJ2-7|-|-
CASSQGPGPKEQYF
TGTGCCAGCAGCCAAGGTCCAGGGCCGAAAGAGCAGTACTTC
>TRBV6-5|TRBJ2-3|-|TRBD2
CASSIWTSGTDTQYF
TGTGCCAGCAGTATCTGGACTAGCGGCACAGATACGCAGTATTTT
>TRBV11-3|TRBJ2-5|-|-
CASSPEAGAETQYF
TGTGCCAGCAGCCCCGAGGCAGGGGCAGAGACCCAGTACTTC
>TRBV15|TRBJ1-1|-|-
CATSRDGGVESLEAFF
TGTGCCACCAGCAGAGATGGGGGGGTAGAGAGTCTTGAAGCTTTCTTT
>TRBV10-3|TRBJ2-2|-|-
CAIRKGAGSDTGELFF
TGTGCCATCAGGAAGGGAGCGGGTTCGGACACCGGGGAGCTGTTTTTT
>TRBV2|TRBJ2-5|-|-
CASSGSTARETQYF
TGTGCCAGCAGTGGTTCGACGGCTAGAGAGACCCAGTACTTC
>TRBV24-1|TRBJ1-5|few|TRBD1
CATSDGEQGIGNQPQHF
TGTGCCACCAGTGATGGCGAACAGGGGATAGGCAATCAGCCCCAGCATTTT
>TRBV30|TRBJ1-5|-|TRBD1
CACSGQGDQPQHF
TGTGCCTGTTCGGGACAGGGTGACCAGCCCCAGCATTTT
>TRBV4-1|TRBJ2-7|-|-
CASSQDQWAIYEQYF
TGCGCCAGCAGCCAAGATCAATGGGCCATTTACGAGCAGTACTTC
>TRBV30|TRBJ1-2|-|TRBD1
CACPRDSEGYGYTF
TGTGCCTGCCCCAGGGACAGCGAGGGGTATGGCTACACCTTC
>TRBV6-5|TRBJ2-2|-|-
CASQPGDTGELFF
TGTGCCAGCCAACCGGGGGACACCGGGGAGCTGTTTTTT
>TRBV19|TRBJ2-3|-|TRBD2
CASSMLAGWSDTQYF
TGTGCCAGTAGTATGCTAGCGGGATGGTCGGATACGCAGTATTTT
>TRBV18|TRBJ1-1|-|-
CASSQKQVGDTEAFF
TGTGCCAGCTCACAAAAGCAGGTCGGGGACACTGAAGCTTTCTTT
>TRBV24-1|TRBJ2-7|-|TRBD1
CATSDGQGVGYEQYF
TGTGCCACCAGTGACGGACAGGGCGTTGGCTACGAGCAGTACTTC
>TRBV7-9|TRBJ1-2|once|-
CAVTSGVNYGYTF
TGTGCCGTCACCTCAGGGGTAAACTATGGCTACACCTTC
>TRBV6-5|TRBJ2-1|-|-
CASRSSDNEEFF
TGTGCCAGCAGAAGTTCCGACAATGAAGAGTTCTTC
>TRBV2|TRBJ1-3|-|-
CASSEGAGNTIYF
TGTGCCAGCAGTGAGGGCGCTGGAAACACCATATATTTT
>TRBV4-3|TRBJ2-3|-|-
CASSQEGGYTQYF
TGCGCCAGCAGCCAAGAGGGGGGATATACGCAGTATTTT
>TRBV5-4|TRBJ2-3|-|TRBD2
CASRAAGGASTDTQYF
TGTGCCAGCAGGGCGGCGGGGGGGGCGAGCACAGATACGCAGTATTTT
>TRBV2|TRBJ1-1|-|-
CASSVERVNTEAFF
TGTGCCAGCAGTGTGGAGAGGGTCAACACTGAAGCTTTCTTT
>TRBV28|TRBJ2-7|-|TRBD1
CASTLRTGNEQYF
TGTGCCAGCACCTTAAGGACAGGCAACGAGCAGTACTTC
>TRBV19|TRBJ2-5|-|TRBD2
CASSTLGGRETQYF
TGTGCCAGTAGTACCCTCGGGGGGAGAGAGACCCAGTACTTC
>TRBV25-1|TRBJ2-2|once|-
CASSEFKAAHGELFF
TGTGCCAGCAGTGAATTCAAAGCGGCCCACGGGGAGCTGTTTTTT
>TRBV7-9|TRBJ1-1|-|-
CASSLRGTGTEAFF
TGTGCCAGCAGCTTAAGGGGAACGGGCACTGAAGCTTTCTTT
>TRBV4-2|TRBJ2-1|-|-
CASSQGARGRSNNEQFF
TGTGCCAGCAGCCAAGGGGCCAGGGGAAGGTCGAACAATGAGCAGTTCTTC
>TRBV19|TRBJ1-2|-|TRBD1
CASTTGQGDYGYTF
TGTGCCAGTACCACCGGACAGGGGGATTATGGCTACACCTTC
>TRBV28|TRBJ2-5|-|-
CASSSDSQETQYF
TGTGCCAGCAGTTCGGACAGCCAAGAGACCCAGTACTTC
>TRBV6-5|TRBJ1-1|-|-
CASSSRWSTEAFF
TGTGCCAGCAGTTCTAGGTGGAGCACTGAAGCTTTCTTT
>TRBV4-3|TRBJ2-7|-|TRBD2
CASSQDRSGRAYEQYF
TGCGCCAGCAGCCAAGATAGGTCTGGGAGGGCCTACGAGCAGTACTTC